The 30 T cell receptor beta chains below come from one sample, sequenced in a study of response to subunit inactivated influenza vaccine. One entry per CDR3 protein results from TCRdb running MiXCR on the RT-PCR reads. The table records about 780,000 distinct CDR3 sequences, under 20% of them present only once. Sequences were derived from PBMCs from blood, sampled roughly 5 days after vaccination. The receptors were sampled from a man aged 50-59 years who received an inactivated influenza vaccine.

The J gene is TRBJ2-5, the V gene TRBV4-2; tentative D call: TRBD2 (6 bases). Between the trimmed V and J ends, which lost 0 bases and 1 base, there was a span of 12 bases. Germline CDR1 and CDR2: LGHNA and YNFKEQ. CDR3 length: 16 residues. This CDR3 is CASSQEAGSLQETQYF. The CDR3 nucleotides read TGTGCCAGCAGCCAAGAAGCCGGGAGTCTCCAAGAGACCCAGTACTTC.

CDR3 sequence (DNA): TGTGCCAGCAGTTTACCCAGAAGGGCGGGAACCGGGGAGCTGTTTTTT. Translation: CASSLPRRAGTGELFF. The chain links TRBV28 to TRBJ2-2, with D perhaps TRBD2 (6 bases). CDR3 length equals 16 residues. The germline CDR1 and CDR2 sequences are MDHEN and SYDVKM. Trimming removed 2 bases from V and 5 bases from J, with 15 bases in between.

This clonotype was detected a few times. The rearrangement uses TRBV20-1 and TRBJ2-3; TRBD2 might be the D (6 bases). V was shortened by 2 bases and J by 6 bases, with 18 bases between the two germline ends. The CDR3 is 15 amino acids. Germline values: CDR1 DFQATT, CDR2 SNEGSKA (reference sequence). The CDR3 nucleotides read TGCAGTGCTAGACCAAGCGGAGGGACGAGGGATACGCAGTATTTT. Its protein is CSARPSGGTRDTQYF.

Only a few counts were recorded for this clonotype. This sequence joins TRBV27 and TRBJ2-1, with TRBD1 matching over 8 bases. CDR1 and CDR2 from the germline V gene are MNHEY and SMNVEV (reference sequence). The CDR3 contains 15 residues. The V and J ends lost 6 bases and 4 bases, in that order; junction bases with no gene match: 8. The CDR3 bases are TGTGCCAGCAGCTCGCCAGGGGGCGGATACAATGAGCAGTTCTTC. It yields the protein CASSSPGGGYNEQFF.

The V and J genes are TRBV7-6 and TRBJ1-6; D might be TRBD1 (5 bases). V shed 1 base and J shed 10 bases, with 8 bases lying between them. Germline V CDR1 and CDR2: SGHVS, FNYEAQ. This CDR3 is built from 13 residues. This chain's CDR3 is CASSLGGESPLHF. CDR3 coding DNA: TGTGCCAGCAGCTTAGGGGGCGAATCACCCCTCCACTTT.

This clonotype has just a few counts. J is TRBJ1-2 and V is TRBV12-3 or TRBV12-4, with a weak D call TRBD1 (5 bases). There are 13 residues in the CDR3. V was clipped by 3 bases and J by 3 bases, with 8 bases between them. The chain's CDR3 is CASSFQGDYGYTF. The CDR3, as DNA: TGTGCCAGCAGTTTTCAGGGAGACTATGGCTACACCTTC.

J is TRBJ2-2 and V is TRBV2; D remains unclear. CDR3 length: 16 residues. Looked up from germline, CDR1 is SNHLY and CDR2 is FYNNEI. V lost 11 bases to trimming and J lost 1 base, with 20 bases between them. CDR3 in amino acids: CAGLGGVSMNTGELFF. The CDR3 DNA sequence: TGTGCCGGCCTAGGTGGGGTCTCGATGAACACCGGGGAGCTGTTTTTT.

This clonotype was picked up many times. V is TRBV14 and J is TRBJ2-7, with 9 bases that match TRBD1. Looked up from germline, CDR1 is SGHDN and CDR2 is FVKESK. After removal of 5 bases from V and 3 bases from J, the junction contained 2 bases not matched to a gene. There are 13 residues in the CDR3. The CDR3 sequence: CASSATGGYEQYF. For the CDR3, the DNA is TGTGCCAGCAGCGCGACAGGGGGCTACGAGCAGTACTTC.

This clonotype was observed a few times. The chain couples TRBV4-3 to TRBJ2-1; 8 positions agree with TRBD2. This CDR3 is built from 15 residues. J was trimmed by 8 bases and V by 1 base; bases with no gene match: 7. CDR1 and CDR2 (germline): LGHNA, YSLEER. CDR3: CASSQVEGGGHEQFF. As DNA, the CDR3 is TGCGCCAGCAGCCAAGTGGAAGGCGGGGGGCATGAGCAGTTCTTC.

This chain uses TRBV3-1 with TRBJ1-6, with 10 positions matching TRBD1. The CDR3 totals 16 residues. J lost 7 bases, V lost 4 bases, and 7 bases had no gene match. The V gene's germline CDR1 is LGHDT and CDR2 YNNKEL (reference sequence). For the CDR3, the DNA is TGTGCCAGCAGCCTTGGTGGGACAGGGGTCAATTCACCCCTCCACTTT. This gives the protein CASSLGGTGVNSPLHF. Based on the CDR3 plus reference TRBV3-1 and TRBJ1-6, the full variable domain is DTAVSQTPKYLVTQMGNDKSIKCEQNLGHDTMYWYKQDSKKFLKIMFSYNNKELIINETVPNRFSPKSPDKAHLNLHINSLELGDSAVYFCASSLGGTGVNSPLHFGNGTRLTVT.

This clonotype has just a few counts. V usage is TRBV7-3 and J usage is TRBJ2-1; maybe TRBD2 (6 bases). V was pared by 5 bases and J by 2 bases, with 16 bases between. This CDR3 is built from 16 residues. Germline-derived CDR1 and CDR2 are SGHTA and FQGTGA. CDR3 DNA sequence: TGTGCCAGCAGCGTTGTTGTAGGACTACCCTACAATGAGCAGTTCTTC. Protein: CASSVVVGLPYNEQFF.

This chain uses TRBV4-3 with TRBJ2-3; perhaps D is TRBD1 or TRBD2 (6 bases each). Trimming shortened V by 0 bases and J by 10 bases, and 14 bases separated the two germline ends. Germline V gives CDR1 LGHNA, CDR2 YSLEER. CDR3 size: 14 residues. CDR3 loop: CASSQERGEWAQYF. The DNA for the CDR3 is TGCGCCAGCAGCCAAGAAAGGGGGGAGTGGGCGCAGTATTTT.

V is TRBV4-1 and J is TRBJ2-3; D unclear. V lost 3 bases and J 2 bases, leaving 15 bases between the germline ends. The germline CDR1 and CDR2 sequences are MGHRA and YSYEKL. The CDR3 length is 16 residues. In nucleotides, the CDR3 is TGCGCCAGCAGCCACAGCGCTCTAGTCCCCACAGATACGCAGTATTTT. Its translation is CASSHSALVPTDTQYF.

This clonotype was recorded at least ten times. This chain connects TRBV9 to TRBJ2-5, with a possible D match to TRBD2 (6 bases). V lost 0 bases and J 1 base, leaving 13 bases between the germline ends. The CDR3 is 16 amino acids. The germline V gene encodes CDR1 SGDLS and CDR2 YYNGEE. This CDR3 is CASSVGVGGLQETQYF. The DNA of the CDR3 is TGTGCCAGCAGCGTAGGGGTGGGAGGCCTCCAAGAGACCCAGTACTTC.

At least ten counts were recorded for this clonotype. The V call is TRBV29-1, the J call TRBJ2-7, with 9 bases that match TRBD2. The CDR3 spans 12 residues. Germline V gene sequence: CDR1 SQVTM, CDR2 ANQGSEA. Trimming at V came to 4 bases and at J to 2 bases, leaving 0 bases not matched to a gene. CDR3 sequence (DNA): TGCAGCGTTGGCGGGAGGGCCTACGAGCAGTACTTC. Protein product: CSVGGRAYEQYF.

The V gene is TRBV4-2, the J gene TRBJ1-5, with TRBD1 matching over 8 bases. J gave up 5 bases and V 2 bases, and 5 bases lay outside the gene matches. The CDR3 is 15 amino acids. Germline V lookup: CDR1 LGHNA, CDR2 YNFKEQ. CDR3 region: CASSQWGTGDQPQHF. CDR3 nucleotide sequence: TGTGCCAGCAGCCAATGGGGGACAGGCGATCAGCCCCAGCATTTT.

This rearrangement joins TRBV9 to TRBJ2-3; no definite D call. This CDR3 has 13 residues. Germline CDR1 and CDR2: SGDLS and YYNGEE. The V and J ends lost 2 bases and 6 bases respectively, with 10 bases between them. CDR3 sequence (DNA): TGTGCCAGCAGCGTCCAGGTTGAGGATACGCAGTATTTT. This codes for CASSVQVEDTQYF.

The chain employs TRBV14 and TRBJ2-1, with 8 bases matching TRBD2. Looked up from germline, CDR1 is SGHDN and CDR2 is FVKESK. V trimming: 2 bases; J trimming: 4 bases; junction bases outside the gene matches: 7. The CDR3 is made up of 16 amino acids. Here the CDR3 reads CASSQLAGEIYNEQFF. The CDR3 DNA is TGTGCCAGCAGCCAACTAGCGGGTGAAATATACAATGAGCAGTTCTTC. The complete variable domain, with remaining parts taken from reference TRBV14 and TRBJ2-1, reads EAGVTQFPSHSVIEKGQTVTLRCDPISGHDNLYWYRRVMGKEIKFLLHFVKESKQDESGMPNNRFLAERTGGTYSTLKVQPAELEDSGVYFCASSQLAGEIYNEQFFGPGTRLTVL.

In its sample, this clonotype was seen a few times. V is TRBV30 and J is TRBJ2-5, with a weak D call TRBD1 (6 bases). CDR1 and CDR2 from the germline V gene are GTSNPN and SVGIG (reference sequence). V was shortened by 0 bases and J by 14 bases, with 16 bases between the two germline ends. The CDR3 runs to 12 residues. The CDR3 coding sequence is TGTGCCTGGAGTGTACCGGGACGGGACACATACTTC. Protein: CAWSVPGRDTYF.

The chain uses TRBV27 and TRBJ2-1, with 9 positions matching TRBD1. The CDR3 sequence is 16 residues long. The V gene end was trimmed by 2 bases and the J gene end by 4 bases; junction bases not matched to a gene: 6. CDR1 is MNHEY and CDR2 is SMNVEV in the germline V gene (reference sequence). CDR3 sequence reads: CASSLLRTGDYNEQFF. The CDR3 DNA is TGTGCCAGCAGTTTACTTCGGACAGGGGATTACAATGAGCAGTTCTTC.

This clonotype appeared a few times. This chain links TRBV20-1 with TRBJ2-5, with D perhaps matching TRBD1 or TRBD2 (5 bases each). Trimming took 1 base from V and 2 from J, leaving 11 bases between them. CDR1 DFQATT and CDR2 SNEGSKA come from the germline V gene (reference sequence). The CDR3 is 14 residues long. CDR3 nucleotides: TGCAGTGCTAGAGGGGACGCCAATCAAGAGACCCAGTACTTC. Translated, it gives CSARGDANQETQYF.

This clonotype appeared a few times. This sequence joins TRBV5-1 and TRBJ2-5; D gene uncertain. The ends were cut back, 5 bases at V and 3 bases at J, with 11 bases in the middle. The length of the CDR3 is 13 residues. Germline V gives CDR1 SGHRS, CDR2 YFSETQ. The CDR3, as DNA: TGCGCCAGCAGTAATAGGGCGGAAGAGACCCAGTACTTC. Its translation is CASSNRAEETQYF.

V is TRBV4-1 and J is TRBJ2-7, with 8 bases lining up with TRBD1. CDR1 is MGHRA and CDR2 is YSYEKL in the germline V gene. With V trimmed by 0 bases and J by 3 bases, 7 bases remained unmatched. The CDR3 has 16 residues. The DNA of the CDR3 is TGCGCCAGCAGCCAAGATAGAGCAGGGGGCTTCTACGAGCAGTACTTC. It encodes CASSQDRAGGFYEQYF.

This clonotype has a count of ten or more. This rearrangement joins TRBV7-2 to TRBJ2-2, with D perhaps matching TRBD1 (5 bases). The CDR3 length is 15 residues. With 2 bases removed from V and 3 bases from J, the gap between germline ends came to 10 bases. The germline V gene has CDR1 SGHTA and CDR2 FQGNSA. CDR3 nucleotides: TGTGCCAGCAGCTTAAGTCAGGGCTACACCGGGGAGCTGTTTTTT. Its protein is CASSLSQGYTGELFF.

The gene calls are TRBV20-1 and TRBJ2-7; 10 nucleotides line up with TRBD2. Germline CDR1 is DFQATT and CDR2 is SNEGSKA (reference sequence). The CDR3 length is 14 residues. V gave up 0 bases and J gave up 4 bases; unmatched junction bases: 3. CDR3 sequence reads: CSARELAGTYEQYF. Here the CDR3 DNA reads TGCAGTGCTAGAGAACTAGCGGGAACGTACGAGCAGTACTTC.

For this clonotype: The junction departs from germline at one end; a sequencing error may be responsible. The chain employs TRBV6-1 and TRBJ2-7; D gene unclear. Germline V gene lookup returns CDR1 MNHNS and CDR2 SASEGT. CDR3 length: 13 amino acids. The CDR3 DNA reads as TGTGCCAGCAGTGTCGAGACCCAGAACGAGCAGAACTTC. It specifies CASSVETQNEQNF.

This clonotype was detected ten times or more. The chain joins TRBV4-2 to TRBJ1-2; weak D call: TRBD1 (6 bases). Trimming shortened V by 0 bases and J by 5 bases, and 10 bases separated the two germline ends. Germline CDR1 is LGHNA and CDR2 is YNFKEQ. The CDR3 runs to 14 residues. CDR3 DNA: TGTGCCAGCAGCCAAGATAGCAGGGGATATGGCTACACCTTC. Protein sequence: CASSQDSRGYGYTF.

The CDR3 loop reads CSASAGADGYTF. The CDR3, as DNA: TGCAGTGCTAGTGCAGGGGCGGATGGCTACACCTTC. The rearrangement links TRBV20-1 to TRBJ1-2; possibly TRBD1 for D (6 bases). Germline V gene lookup returns CDR1 DFQATT and CDR2 SNEGSKA (reference sequence). The CDR3 runs to 12 residues. V was clipped by 3 bases and J by 6 bases, with 11 bases between them.

The J gene is TRBJ1-6, the V gene TRBV2, with TRBD1 as a possible D gene (6 bases). This CDR3 region has 14 residues. V was trimmed by 7 bases and J by 7 bases, leaving 14 bases between them. CDR1 and CDR2 from the germline V gene are SNHLY and FYNNEI. CDR3 loop: CASNPQGLNSPLHF. The CDR3 DNA is TGTGCCAGCAACCCACAGGGACTCAATTCACCCCTCCACTTT.

A few counts support this clonotype. The chain recombines TRBV12-3 or TRBV12-4 with TRBJ2-7; D is uncertain. CDR3 length: 14 amino acids. V lost 3 bases to trimming and J lost 2 bases, with 11 bases between them. CDR3 DNA: TGTGCCAGCAGTTTTCAGTTAGTCGCCTACGAGCAGTACTTC. Translating it yields CASSFQLVAYEQYF.